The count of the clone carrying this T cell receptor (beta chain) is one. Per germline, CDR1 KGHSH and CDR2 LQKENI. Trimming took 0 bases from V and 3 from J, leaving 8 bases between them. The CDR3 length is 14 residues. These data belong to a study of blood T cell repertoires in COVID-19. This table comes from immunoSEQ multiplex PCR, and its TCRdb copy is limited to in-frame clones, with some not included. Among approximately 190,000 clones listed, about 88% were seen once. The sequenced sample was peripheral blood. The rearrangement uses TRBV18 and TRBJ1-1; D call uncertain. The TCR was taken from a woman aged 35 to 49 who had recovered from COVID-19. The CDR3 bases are TGTGCCAGCTCACCACCGGTCGGGGACACTGAAGCTTTCTTT. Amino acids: CASSPPVGDTEAFF.